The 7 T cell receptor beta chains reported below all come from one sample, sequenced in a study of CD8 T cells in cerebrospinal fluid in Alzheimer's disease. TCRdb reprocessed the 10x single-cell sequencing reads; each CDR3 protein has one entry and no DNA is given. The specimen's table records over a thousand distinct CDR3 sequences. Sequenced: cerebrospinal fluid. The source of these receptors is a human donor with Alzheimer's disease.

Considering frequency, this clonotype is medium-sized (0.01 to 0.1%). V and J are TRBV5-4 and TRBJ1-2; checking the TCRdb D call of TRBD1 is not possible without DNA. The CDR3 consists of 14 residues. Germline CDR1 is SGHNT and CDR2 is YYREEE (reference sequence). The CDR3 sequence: CASSLDSGGPVYTF.

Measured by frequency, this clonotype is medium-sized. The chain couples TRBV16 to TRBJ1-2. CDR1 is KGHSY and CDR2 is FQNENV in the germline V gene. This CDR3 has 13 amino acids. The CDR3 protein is CASSQSMNYGYTF.

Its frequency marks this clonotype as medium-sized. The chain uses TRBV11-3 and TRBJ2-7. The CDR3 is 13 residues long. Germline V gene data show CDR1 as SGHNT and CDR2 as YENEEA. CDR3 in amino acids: CASSLGEVHEQYF.

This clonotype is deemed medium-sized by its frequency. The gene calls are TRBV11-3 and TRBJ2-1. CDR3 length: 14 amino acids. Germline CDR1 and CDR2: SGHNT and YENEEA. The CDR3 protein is CASSLDPVTAEQFF. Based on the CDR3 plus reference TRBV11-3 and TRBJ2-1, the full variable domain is EAGVVQSPRYKIIEKKQPVAFWCNPISGHNTLYWYLQNLGQGPELLIRYENEEAVDDSQLPKDRFSAERLKGVDSTLKIQPAELGDSAVYLCASSLDPVTAEQFFGPGTRLTVL.

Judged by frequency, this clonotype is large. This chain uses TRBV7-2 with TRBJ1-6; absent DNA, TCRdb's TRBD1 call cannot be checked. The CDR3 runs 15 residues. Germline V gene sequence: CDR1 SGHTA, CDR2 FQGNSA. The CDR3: CASSRGQGWDSPLHF.

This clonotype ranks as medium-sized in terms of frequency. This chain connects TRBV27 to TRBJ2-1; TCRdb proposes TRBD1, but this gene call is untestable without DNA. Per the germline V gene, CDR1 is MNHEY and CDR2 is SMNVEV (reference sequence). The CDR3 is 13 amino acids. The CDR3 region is CASSIQGWDEQFF.

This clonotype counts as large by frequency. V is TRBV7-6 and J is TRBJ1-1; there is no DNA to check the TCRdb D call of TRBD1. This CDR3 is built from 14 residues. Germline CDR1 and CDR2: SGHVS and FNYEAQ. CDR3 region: CASSLSQGNTEAFF.